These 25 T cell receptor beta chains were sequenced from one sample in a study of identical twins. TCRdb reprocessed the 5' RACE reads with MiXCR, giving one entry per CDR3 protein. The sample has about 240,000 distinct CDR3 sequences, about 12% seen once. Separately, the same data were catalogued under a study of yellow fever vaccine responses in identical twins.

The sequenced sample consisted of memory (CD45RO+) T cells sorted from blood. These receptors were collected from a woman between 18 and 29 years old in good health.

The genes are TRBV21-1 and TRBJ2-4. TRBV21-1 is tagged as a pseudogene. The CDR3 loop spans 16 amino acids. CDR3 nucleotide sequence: TGTGCCAGCAGCAAAGTTGAGCGCCTAGCCAAAAACATTCAGTACTTC. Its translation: CASSKVERLAKNIQYF.

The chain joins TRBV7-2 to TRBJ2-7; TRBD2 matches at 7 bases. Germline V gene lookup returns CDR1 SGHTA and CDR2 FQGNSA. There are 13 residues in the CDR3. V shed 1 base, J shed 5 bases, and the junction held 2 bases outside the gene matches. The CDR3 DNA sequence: TGTGCCAGCAGCTTAGTCGGGGGGAACGAGCAGTACTTC. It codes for CASSLVGGNEQYF.

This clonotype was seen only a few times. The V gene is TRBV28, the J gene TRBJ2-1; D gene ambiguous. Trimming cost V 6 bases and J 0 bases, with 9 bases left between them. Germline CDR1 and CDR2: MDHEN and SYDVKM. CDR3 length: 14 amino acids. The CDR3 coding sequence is TGTGCCAGCAGAGGCGGATTCTCCTACAATGAGCAGTTCTTC. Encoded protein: CASRGGFSYNEQFF.

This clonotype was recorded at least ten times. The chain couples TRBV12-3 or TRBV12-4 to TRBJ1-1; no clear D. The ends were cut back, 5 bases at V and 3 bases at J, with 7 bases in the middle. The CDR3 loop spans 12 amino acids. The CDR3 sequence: CASSRPYTEAFF. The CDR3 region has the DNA TGTGCCAGCAGTCGACCATACACTGAAGCTTTCTTT.

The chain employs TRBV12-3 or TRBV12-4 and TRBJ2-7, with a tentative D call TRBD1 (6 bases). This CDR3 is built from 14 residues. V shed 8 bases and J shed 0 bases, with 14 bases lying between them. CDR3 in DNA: TGTGCCAGCGGAACCGGGACATACTCCTACGAGCAGTACTTC. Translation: CASGTGTYSYEQYF.

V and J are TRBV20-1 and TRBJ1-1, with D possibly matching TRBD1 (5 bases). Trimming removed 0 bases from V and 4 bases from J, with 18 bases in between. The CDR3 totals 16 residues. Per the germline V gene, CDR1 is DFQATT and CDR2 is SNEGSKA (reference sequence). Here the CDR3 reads CSAREGEWGGSTEAFF. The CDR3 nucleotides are TGCAGTGCTAGAGAAGGCGAGTGGGGGGGGAGCACTGAAGCTTTCTTT.

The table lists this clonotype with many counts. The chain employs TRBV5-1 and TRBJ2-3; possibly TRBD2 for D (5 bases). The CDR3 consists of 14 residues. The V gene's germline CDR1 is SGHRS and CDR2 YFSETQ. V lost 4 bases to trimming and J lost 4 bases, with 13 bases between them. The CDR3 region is CASSTNPGADTQYF. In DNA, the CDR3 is TGCGCCAGCAGCACCAACCCCGGGGCAGATACGCAGTATTTT.

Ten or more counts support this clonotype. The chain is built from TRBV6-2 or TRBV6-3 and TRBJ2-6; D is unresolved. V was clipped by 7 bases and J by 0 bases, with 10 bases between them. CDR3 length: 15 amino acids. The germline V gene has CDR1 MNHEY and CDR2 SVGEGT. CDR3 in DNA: TGTGCCAGCATAGGAAGGATCTCTGGGGCCAACGTCCTGACTTTC. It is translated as CASIGRISGANVLTF.

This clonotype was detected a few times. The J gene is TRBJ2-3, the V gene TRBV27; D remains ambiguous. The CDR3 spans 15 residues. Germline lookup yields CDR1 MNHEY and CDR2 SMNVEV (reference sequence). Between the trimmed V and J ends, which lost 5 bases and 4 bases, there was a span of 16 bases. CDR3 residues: CASSPIEQVADTQYF. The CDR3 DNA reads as TGTGCCAGCAGTCCAATTGAGCAGGTGGCAGATACGCAGTATTTT.

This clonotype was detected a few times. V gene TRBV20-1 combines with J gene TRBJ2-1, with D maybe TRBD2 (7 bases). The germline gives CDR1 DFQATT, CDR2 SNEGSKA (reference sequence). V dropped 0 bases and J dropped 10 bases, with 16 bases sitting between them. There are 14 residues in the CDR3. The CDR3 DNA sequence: TGCAGTGCTAGAGAACCGGGGGCTAGCGGAGAGCAGTTCTTC. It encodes CSAREPGASGEQFF.

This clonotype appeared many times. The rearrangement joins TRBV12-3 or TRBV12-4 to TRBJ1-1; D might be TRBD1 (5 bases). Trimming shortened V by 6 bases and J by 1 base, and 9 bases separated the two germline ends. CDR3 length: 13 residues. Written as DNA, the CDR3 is TGTGCCAGCAGGGGGACGGGGAACACTGAAGCTTTCTTT. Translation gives CASRGTGNTEAFF.

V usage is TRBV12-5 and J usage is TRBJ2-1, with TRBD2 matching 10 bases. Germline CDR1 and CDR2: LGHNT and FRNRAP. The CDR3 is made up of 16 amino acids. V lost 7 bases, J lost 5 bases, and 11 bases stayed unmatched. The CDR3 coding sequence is TGTGCTAGTGCCCTCGTCGGACTAGCGGATAACAATGAGCAGTTCTTC. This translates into CASALVGLADNNEQFF.

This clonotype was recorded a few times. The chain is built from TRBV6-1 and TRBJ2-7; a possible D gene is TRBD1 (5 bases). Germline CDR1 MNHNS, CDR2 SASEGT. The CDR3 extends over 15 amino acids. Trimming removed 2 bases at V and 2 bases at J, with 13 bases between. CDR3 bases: TGTGCCAGCAGTGAAAAGAATGGGGCCCCCTACGAGCAGTACTTC. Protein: CASSEKNGAPYEQYF.

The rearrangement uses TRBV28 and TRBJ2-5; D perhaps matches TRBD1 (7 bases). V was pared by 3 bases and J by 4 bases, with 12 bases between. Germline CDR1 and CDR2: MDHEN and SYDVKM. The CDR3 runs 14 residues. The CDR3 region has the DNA TGTGCCAGCAGTTTTTCAGGGGGGAGAGAGACCCAGTACTTC. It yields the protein CASSFSGGRETQYF.

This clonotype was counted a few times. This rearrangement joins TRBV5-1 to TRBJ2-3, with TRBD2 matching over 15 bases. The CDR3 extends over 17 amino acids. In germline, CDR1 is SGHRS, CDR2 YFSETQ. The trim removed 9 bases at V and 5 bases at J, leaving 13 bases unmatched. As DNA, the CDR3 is TGCGCCACCTCCATTGGGACTAGCGGGAGGACGGGAGATACGCAGTATTTT. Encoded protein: CATSIGTSGRTGDTQYF.

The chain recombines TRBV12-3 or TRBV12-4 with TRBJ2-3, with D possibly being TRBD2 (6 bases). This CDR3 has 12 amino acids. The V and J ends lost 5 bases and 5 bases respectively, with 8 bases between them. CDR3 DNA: TGTGCCAGCAGTCGGACTATAGATACGCAGTATTTT. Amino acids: CASSRTIDTQYF.

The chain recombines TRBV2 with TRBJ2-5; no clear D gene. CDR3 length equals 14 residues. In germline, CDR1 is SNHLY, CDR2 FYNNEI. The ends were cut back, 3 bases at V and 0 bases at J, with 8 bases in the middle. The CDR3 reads CASSDAAYQETQYF. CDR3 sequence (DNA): TGTGCCAGCAGTGACGCAGCGTACCAAGAGACCCAGTACTTC. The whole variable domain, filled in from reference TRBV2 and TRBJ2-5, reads EPEVTQTPSHQVTQMGQEVILRCVPISNHLYFYWYRQILGQKVEFLVSFYNNEISEKSEIFDDQFSVERPDGSNFTLKIRSTKLEDSAMYFCASSDAAYQETQYFGPGTRLLVL.

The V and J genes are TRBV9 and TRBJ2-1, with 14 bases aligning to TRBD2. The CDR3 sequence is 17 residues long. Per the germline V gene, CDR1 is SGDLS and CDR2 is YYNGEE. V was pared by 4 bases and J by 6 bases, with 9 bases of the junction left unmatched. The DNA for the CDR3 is TGTGCCAGCAGCTCGCAAGTGGGACTAGCGGGGGTCAATGAGCAGTTCTTC. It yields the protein CASSSQVGLAGVNEQFF. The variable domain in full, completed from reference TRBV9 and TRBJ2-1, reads DSGVTQTPKHLITATGQRVTLRCSPRSGDLSVYWYQQSLDQGLQFLIQYYNGEERAKGNILERFSAQQFPDLHSELNLSSLELGDSALYFCASSSQVGLAGVNEQFFGPGTRLTVL.

The CDR3 sequence is CASSLWQTKVKTNEQFF. In DNA, the CDR3 is TGTGCCAGCAGTTTATGGCAGACCAAAGTAAAGACTAATGAGCAGTTCTTC. The V gene is TRBV28, the J gene TRBJ2-1; D is uncertain. Germline lookup yields CDR1 MDHEN and CDR2 SYDVKM. The V and J ends lost 0 bases and 7 bases respectively, with 19 bases between them. The CDR3 has 17 residues.

The DNA of the CDR3 is TGCAGTGCTGATAGTAGCGAAACTACCTACGAGCAGTACTTC. This gives the protein CSADSSETTYEQYF. The chain has TRBV20-1 and TRBJ2-7; a weak D match, TRBD2 (5 bases). The CDR3 extends over 14 amino acids. V lost 5 bases and J lost 2, with 16 bases in between. Germline V gene sequence: CDR1 DFQATT, CDR2 SNEGSKA (reference sequence).

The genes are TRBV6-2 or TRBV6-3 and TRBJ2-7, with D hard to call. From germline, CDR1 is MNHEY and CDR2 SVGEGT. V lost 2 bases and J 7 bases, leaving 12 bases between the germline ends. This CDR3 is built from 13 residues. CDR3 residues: CASSYKVVGEQYF. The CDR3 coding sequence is TGTGCCAGCAGTTACAAAGTCGTGGGGGAGCAGTACTTC.

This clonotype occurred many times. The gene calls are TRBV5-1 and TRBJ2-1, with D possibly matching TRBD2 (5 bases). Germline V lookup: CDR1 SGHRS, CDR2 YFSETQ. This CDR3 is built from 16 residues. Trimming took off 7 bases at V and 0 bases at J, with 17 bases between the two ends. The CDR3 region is CASSYGSYSSYNEQFF. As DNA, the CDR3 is TGCGCCAGCTCCTATGGGAGCTACAGCTCCTACAATGAGCAGTTCTTC. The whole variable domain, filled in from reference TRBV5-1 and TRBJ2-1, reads KAGVTQTPRYLIKTRGQQVTLSCSPISGHRSVSWYQQTPGQGLQFLFEYFSETQRNKGNFPGRFSGRQFSNSRSEMNVSTLELGDSALYLCASSYGSYSSYNEQFFGPGTRLTVL.

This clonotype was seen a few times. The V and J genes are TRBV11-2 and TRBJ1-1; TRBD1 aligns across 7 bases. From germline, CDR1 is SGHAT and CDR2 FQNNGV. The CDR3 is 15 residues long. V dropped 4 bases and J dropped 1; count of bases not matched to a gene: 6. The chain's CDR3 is CASSYTGTENTEAFF. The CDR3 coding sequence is TGTGCCAGCAGCTATACCGGGACAGAGAACACTGAAGCTTTCTTT.

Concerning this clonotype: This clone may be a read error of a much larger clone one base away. The CDR3 loop is CASSPRVKTYEQYF. Written as DNA, the CDR3 is TGTGCCAGCAGCCCCCGAGTAAAGACCTACGAGCAGTACTTC. The J gene is TRBJ2-7, the V gene TRBV7-9; D remains ambiguous. The ends were cut back, 5 bases at V and 2 bases at J, with 13 bases in the middle. CDR1 SEHNR and CDR2 FQNEAQ come from the germline V gene (reference sequence). The CDR3 contains 14 residues. Using reference TRBV7-9 and TRBJ2-7 for the parts outside the CDR3, the full variable domain is DTGVSQNPRHKITKRGQNVTFRCDPISEHNRLYWYRQTLGQGPEFLTYFQNEAQLEKSRLLSDRFSAERPKGSFSTLEIQRTEQGDSAMYLCASSPRVKTYEQYFGPGTRLTVT.

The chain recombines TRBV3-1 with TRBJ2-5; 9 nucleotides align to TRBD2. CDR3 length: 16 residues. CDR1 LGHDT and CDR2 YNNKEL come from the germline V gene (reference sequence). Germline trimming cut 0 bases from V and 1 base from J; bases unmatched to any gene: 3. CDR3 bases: TGTGCCAGCAGCCAAGACGGGACTAGCCTCCAAGAGACCCAGTACTTC. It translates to CASSQDGTSLQETQYF.